This is a list of T cell receptor beta chains from one sample in a study of molecular identifiers for immune sequencing clone quantification. One entry per CDR3 protein results from TCRdb running MiXCR on the PCR reads. The sample consists of under 650,000 distinct CDR3 sequences, about 20% of them appearing once. The sequenced sample was naive CD8+ T cells from blood, with Jurkat cell RNA spiked in. Source of these receptors: a human donor in good health. Some libraries in this study had Jurkat cell RNA spiked in. CDR3s include the opening cysteine and the closing phenylalanine or tryptophan. The D gene is left open where the match is weak. The size entry is marked missing in some rows and otherwise reads once, few, many or a size class.

CDR3aa,CDR3nt,abundance,v_gene,j_gene,d_gene
CASMNHPDTRYF,TGTGCCAGCATGAATCATCCAGATACGCGGTATTTT,-,TRBV2,TRBJ2-3,-
CASSRRQGGTEAFF,TGTGCCAGCAGTCGTAGACAGGGAGGGACTGAAGCTTTCTTT,many,TRBV28,TRBJ1-1,TRBD1
CASSHRQDATDTQYF,TGTGCCAGCAGCCATAGACAGGATGCCACAGATACGCAGTATTTT,many,TRBV7-9,TRBJ2-3,-
CASRSEEGLGQPQHF,TGTGCCAGCAGGTCAGAGGAGGGTCTAGGTCAGCCCCAGCATTTT,many,TRBV12-3/TRBV12-4,TRBJ1-5,-
CASTPTVGPYNEQFF,TGTGCCAGCACCCCGACCGTTGGCCCCTACAATGAGCAGTTCTTC,many,TRBV2,TRBJ2-1,-
CASSAPDRYGQYF,TGTGCCAGCAGCGCTCCAGACAGGTACGGGCAGTACTTC,-,TRBV9,TRBJ2-7,-
CASSRDWGPEQYF,TGTGCCAGCAGCAGGGACTGGGGGCCGGAGCAGTACTTC,-,TRBV12-3/TRBV12-4,TRBJ2-7,-
CASSTGLAGATDTQYF,TGTGCCAGTAGTACTGGACTAGCGGGGGCCACAGATACGCAGTATTTT,many,TRBV19,TRBJ2-3,TRBD2
CASSFGQGAINEQFF,TGTGCCAGCAGCTTCGGACAGGGGGCGATCAATGAGCAGTTCTTC,many,TRBV7-3,TRBJ2-1,TRBD1
CASSFMRGAYTEAFF,TGTGCCAGCAGTTTCATGCGGGGGGCTTACACTGAAGCTTTCTTT,many,TRBV28,TRBJ1-1,-
CASSRTGKGRTDTQYF,TGTGCCAGCAGCAGAACAGGGAAGGGGAGGACAGATACGCAGTATTTT,many,TRBV14,TRBJ2-3,-
CSDGRTEPEAFF,TGCAGCGACGGAAGGACGGAACCTGAAGCTTTCTTT,many,TRBV29-1,TRBJ1-1,-
CAWRLLGQETQYF,TGTGCCTGGAGACTGCTGGGCCAAGAGACCCAGTACTTC,many,TRBV30,TRBJ2-5,-
CASSAPADGWSYEQYF,TGTGCCAGCAGCGCACCTGCGGACGGGTGGTCCTACGAGCAGTACTTC,-,TRBV9,TRBJ2-7,-
CASSELRLAGELFF,TGTGCCAGCAGTGAACTTAGGTTGGCCGGGGAGCTGTTTTTT,many,TRBV6-1,TRBJ2-2,-
CASSQDGQGNEKLFF,TGCGCCAGCAGCCAAGATGGACAGGGGAATGAAAAACTGTTTTTT,few,TRBV4-1,TRBJ1-4,TRBD1
CASSEPTMNTEAFF,TGTGCCAGCAGTGAACCCACTATGAACACTGAAGCTTTCTTT,many,TRBV2,TRBJ1-1,-
CASSYPGLAGNEQFF,TGTGCCAGCAGTTACCCGGGACTAGCAGGCAATGAGCAGTTCTTC,few,TRBV2,TRBJ2-1,TRBD2
CSVVGTENIQYF,TGCAGCGTTGTCGGGACAGAAAACATTCAGTACTTC,many,TRBV29-1,TRBJ2-4,TRBD1
CASGRTSAYNEQFF,TGTGCTAGTGGTAGGACTAGCGCTTACAATGAGCAGTTCTTC,few,TRBV12-5,TRBJ2-1,TRBD2
CASSRQGAMDADTQYF,TGTGCCAGTAGCAGACAGGGGGCAATGGATGCAGATACGCAGTATTTT,many,TRBV19,TRBJ2-3,TRBD1
CASKGKVYNEQFF,TGTGCCAGCAAAGGCAAGGTCTACAATGAGCAGTTCTTC,-,TRBV2,TRBJ2-1,-
CASSFSGHSGNTIYF,TGTGCCAGCAGTTTTAGCGGCCACTCTGGAAACACCATATATTTT,many,TRBV12-3/TRBV12-4,TRBJ1-3,-
CASGLAATYNEQFF,TGTGCCAGTGGACTAGCGGCCACTTACAATGAGCAGTTCTTC,few,TRBV19,TRBJ2-1,TRBD2
CSVRTGTTNTEAFF,TGCAGCGTCAGGACAGGGACCACGAACACTGAAGCTTTCTTT,many,TRBV29-1,TRBJ1-1,TRBD1
CASSYPERGRGNEQFF,TGTGCCAGCAGTTACCCAGAGCGGGGGCGGGGCAATGAGCAGTTCTTC,few,TRBV6-6,TRBJ2-1,TRBD2
CASGTSEDTQYF,TGTGCCAGTGGGACTAGCGAAGATACGCAGTATTTT,many,TRBV7-9,TRBJ2-3,TRBD2
CASSPPEGYPGELFF,TGTGCCAGCTCACCACCGGAAGGGTATCCCGGGGAGCTGTTTTTT,-,TRBV18,TRBJ2-2,-
CASSDGTASEQYF,TGTGCCAGCAGCGATGGGACAGCGTCCGAGCAGTACTTC,many,TRBV7-9,TRBJ2-7,TRBD1
CASRLAGQYNEQFF,TGTGCCAGCAGGCTAGCGGGTCAGTACAATGAGCAGTTCTTC,-,TRBV28,TRBJ2-1,TRBD2
CASSYRGSSTDTQYF,TGTGCCAGCAGTTATCGGGGGTCTAGCACAGATACGCAGTATTTT,many,TRBV12-3/TRBV12-4,TRBJ2-3,-
CASSQEDRGNTEAFF,TGCGCCAGCAGCCAAGAAGACAGGGGGAACACTGAAGCTTTCTTT,many,TRBV4-1,TRBJ1-1,TRBD1
CASSIPSGRDGLNTEAFF,TGTGCCAGCAGCATACCAAGTGGTAGGGACGGGTTGAACACTGAAGCTTTCTTT,many,TRBV21-1,TRBJ1-1,-
CASRGRWGEFSYNSPLHF,TGTGCCAGCAGAGGCCGTTGGGGGGAATTTTCCTATAATTCACCCCTCCACTTT,-,TRBV6-2/TRBV6-3,TRBJ1-6,-
CASSYSMAGTSTDTQYF,TGTGCCAGCAGTTACTCGATGGCCGGGACTAGCACAGATACGCAGTATTTT,-,TRBV6-2/TRBV6-3,TRBJ2-3,-
CASRPPRADYGYTF,TGTGCCAGCAGACCCCCCCGCGCCGACTATGGCTACACCTTC,few,TRBV28,TRBJ1-2,-
CASSATLVDTDTQYF,TGTGCCAGCAGTGCCACCTTGGTGGACACAGATACGCAGTATTTT,-,TRBV7-6,TRBJ2-3,-
CASSVDRVNTGELFF,TGCGCCAGCAGCGTGGACAGGGTTAACACCGGGGAGCTGTTTTTT,few,TRBV4-3,TRBJ2-2,TRBD1
CASSYINGNEKQFF,TGTGCCAGCAGTTACATCAACGGAAATGAAAAACAGTTTTTT,few,TRBV6-5,TRBJ1-4,-
CSARDHFRGRDFNEQFF,TGCAGTGCTAGAGATCATTTTCGCGGGAGGGATTTTAATGAGCAGTTCTTC,-,TRBV20-1,TRBJ2-1,TRBD2
CASSITGAHNEQFF,TGTGCCAGTAGTATAACGGGGGCCCACAATGAGCAGTTCTTC,-,TRBV19,TRBJ2-1,-
CASTISPSAEAFF,TGTGCCAGCACCATCTCCCCTTCAGCTGAAGCTTTCTTT,many,TRBV28,TRBJ1-1,-
CSAKTPGTEPKNSNQPQHF,TGCAGTGCTAAAACCCCCGGGACAGAGCCTAAAAATAGCAATCAGCCCCAGCATTTT,few,TRBV20-1,TRBJ1-5,TRBD1
CASSDPTSGIDSYEQYF,TGTGCCAGCAGTGACCCGACTAGCGGGATTGATTCCTACGAGCAGTACTTC,many,TRBV25-1,TRBJ2-7,TRBD2
CASSYEPWDKNTEAFF,TGTGCCAGCAGTTACGAACCGTGGGACAAGAACACTGAAGCTTTCTTT,many,TRBV6-5,TRBJ1-1,-
CASGHSSGANVLTF,TGTGCCAGCGGACATAGCTCTGGGGCCAACGTCCTGACTTTC,few,TRBV27,TRBJ2-6,-
CASSFGRDTQYF,TGTGCCAGCAGCTTTGGGCGAGATACGCAGTATTTT,many,TRBV13,TRBJ2-3,-
CANSEGTLAKNIQYF,TGCGCCAACAGTGAGGGGACCCTAGCCAAAAACATTCAGTACTTC,few,TRBV10-2,TRBJ2-4,-
CASSSRWGGEAFF,TGTGCCAGCAGCTCCCGGTGGGGAGGTGAAGCTTTCTTT,many,TRBV13,TRBJ1-1,-
CSALGLGNTIYF,TGCAGCGCCCTAGGACTCGGAAACACCATATATTTT,many,TRBV29-1,TRBJ1-3,-
CASSLLRAGTEAFF,TGTGCCAGCAGCTTACTTAGGGCGGGGACTGAAGCTTTCTTT,few,TRBV7-2,TRBJ1-1,-
CASSLALRGSTDTQYF,TGTGCCAGCAGCTTAGCGCTAAGGGGTAGCACAGATACGCAGTATTTT,many,TRBV7-9,TRBJ2-3,-
CASSYSMSKGTGELFF,TGTGCCAGCAGTTACTCGATGAGTAAGGGCACCGGGGAGCTGTTTTTT,few,TRBV6-2/TRBV6-3,TRBJ2-2,-
CASTPGVNTGELFF,TGTGCCAGCACCCCCGGCGTGAACACCGGGGAGCTGTTTTTT,many,TRBV12-3/TRBV12-4,TRBJ2-2,-
CASSPDSPNEQFF,TGTGCCAGCAGCCCAGACAGCCCGAATGAGCAGTTCTTC,many,TRBV4-2,TRBJ2-1,-
CASSLIGGGIRGNEQFF,TGTGCCAGCAGTTTAATCGGGGGGGGCATACGGGGGAATGAGCAGTTCTTC,few,TRBV27,TRBJ2-1,TRBD2
CATGPYNSPLHF,TGTGCCACCGGGCCATATAATTCACCCCTCCACTTT,many,TRBV12-3/TRBV12-4,TRBJ1-6,-
CSVFGQGYEQYF,TGCAGCGTTTTCGGGCAGGGCTACGAGCAGTACTTC,many,TRBV29-1,TRBJ2-7,-
CASSNRDRGIANEKLFF,TGTGCCAGCAGCAACCGGGACAGGGGGATCGCGAATGAAAAACTGTTTTTT,many,TRBV7-9,TRBJ1-4,TRBD1